The next 25 T cell receptor beta chains were all read from a single sample in a study of immune cell composition in non-small cell lung cancer. Sequenced by immunoSEQ multiplex PCR; TCRdb stores in-frame clones only, minus some. The sample consists of 3,500 to 4,500 clones, about 73% of them appearing once. Source material: lung tumor tissue. The receptor source for this set is a human donor with non-small cell lung cancer.

CDR3 protein: CASSQDGGAGGETQYF. The CDR3 DNA reads as TGTGCCAGCAGCCAAGATGGGGGAGCGGGGGGGGAGACCCAGTACTTC. The rearrangement uses TRBV4-2 and TRBJ2-5; TRBD2 aligns across 10 bases. Unmatched junction bases numbered 6, after V lost 0 bases and J lost 5 bases. The CDR3 extends over 16 amino acids. The V gene's germline CDR1 is LGHNA and CDR2 YNFKEQ.

This chain uses TRBV29-1 with TRBJ1-2; unclear D gene. Trimming removed 5 bases from V and 2 bases from J, with 12 bases in between. CDR1 SQVTM and CDR2 ANQGSEA come from the germline V gene. The CDR3 sequence is 13 residues long. CDR3 region: CSVQDGYNYGYTF. The DNA for the CDR3 is TGCAGCGTTCAGGACGGCTACAACTATGGCTACACCTTC. The full variable domain, rest sourced from reference TRBV29-1 and TRBJ1-2, is SAVISQKPSRDICQRGTSLTIQCQVDSQVTMMFWYRQQPGQSLTLIATANQGSEATYESGFVIDKFPISRPNLTFSTLTVSNMSPEDSSIYLCSVQDGYNYGYTFGSGTRLTVV.

This clone was counted a single time. J is TRBJ2-7 and V is TRBV7-2; D remains ambiguous. This CDR3 is built from 13 residues. In germline, CDR1 is SGHTA, CDR2 FQGNSA. V was pared by 0 bases and J by 1 base, with 4 bases between. The CDR3 spells CASSLAGSYEQYF. The CDR3 DNA is TGTGCCAGCAGCTTAGCAGGGTCCTACGAGCAGTACTTC.

This clone is deemed large. The V call is TRBV4-3, the J call TRBJ1-1; TRBD1 is a possible D gene (6 bases). The CDR3 contains 14 residues. V gave up 5 bases and J gave up 6 bases, with 16 bases separating them. Germline CDR1 reads LGHNA; CDR2 reads YSLEER. The CDR3 DNA reads TGCGCCAGCAGCTTGGGGGGCGGTAATTCTGAAGCTTTCTTT. Residues: CASSLGGGNSEAFF.

J is TRBJ1-1 and V is TRBV10-3; tentatively, D is TRBD1 (5 bases). Deletions cut 1 base from V and 4 bases from J, with 13 bases between. CDR3 size: 15 residues. The germline CDR1 and CDR2 sequences are ENHRY and SYGVKD. Written as DNA, the CDR3 is TGTGCCATCAGTGAGTATCCGGGACGGAGCACTGAAGCTTTCTTT. Translated: CAISEYPGRSTEAFF.

The chain links TRBV27 to TRBJ1-1, with a possible D match to TRBD1 (5 bases). The length of the CDR3 is 13 residues. Germline V gene data show CDR1 as MNHEY and CDR2 as SMNVEV (reference sequence). Trimming left V 2 bases short and J 3 bases short, with 7 bases between. CDR3 in amino acids: CASSLGHYTEAFF. The CDR3 nucleotides read TGTGCCAGCAGTTTAGGACATTACACTGAAGCTTTCTTT.

The V call is TRBV19, the J call TRBJ1-3, with a tentative D call TRBD1 (5 bases). In germline, CDR1 is LNHDA, CDR2 SQIVND (reference sequence). The CDR3 length is 16 residues. The ends were cut back, 7 bases at V and 7 bases at J, with 23 bases in the middle. CDR3 bases: TGTGCCAGTACCCTTGGGGCCGGGAAGCGAAGGAACACCATATATTTT. Its translation: CASTLGAGKRRNTIYF.

The V gene is TRBV18, the J gene TRBJ2-7; the D is unclear. V lost 3 bases, J lost 6 bases, and 6 bases lay in between. The CDR3 extends over 11 amino acids. Germline V CDR1 and CDR2: KGHSH, LQKENI. CDR3 in DNA: TGTGCCAGCTCACCTTCGACCGAGCAGTACTTC. Residues: CASSPSTEQYF.

Only one count was recorded for this clone. The rearrangement links TRBV19 to TRBJ1-2; D remains unclear. There are 12 residues in the CDR3. V lost 5 bases to trimming and J lost 4 bases, with 8 bases between them. Germline CDR1 LNHDA, CDR2 SQIVND (reference sequence). The CDR3: CASSDTGYGYTF. Written as DNA, the CDR3 is TGTGCCAGTAGTGATACGGGCTATGGCTACACCTTC.

The gene calls are TRBV6-5 and TRBJ1-5; 10 positions match TRBD1. The germline CDR1 and CDR2 sequences are MNHEY and SVGAGI. The CDR3 consists of 14 residues. Trimming at V came to 8 bases and at J to 0 bases, leaving 1 base not matched to a gene. The CDR3: CASRDRGSNQPQHF. In DNA form, the CDR3 reads TGTGCCAGCCGGGACAGGGGTAGCAATCAGCCCCAGCATTTT.

This rearrangement joins TRBV5-6 to TRBJ2-7, with 9 bases that match TRBD2. The CDR3 runs 15 residues. The J segment lost 3 bases and the V segment lost 1 base, leaving 5 bases of the junction unmatched. From germline, CDR1 is SGHDT and CDR2 YYEEEE. CDR3 nucleotides: TGTGCCAGCAGCTTGTTCAGCGGGAGGAGCTACGAGCAGTACTTC. Its protein product is CASSLFSGRSYEQYF.

This clone has more than one count but fewer than ten. The CDR3 here is CASSPSTGREQYF. The CDR3 region has the DNA TGTGCCAGCAGCCCATCGACGGGACGCGAGCAGTACTTC. The chain carries TRBV7-8 and TRBJ2-7; D might be TRBD1 or TRBD2, each matching 5 bases. The CDR3 is made up of 13 amino acids. Germline V lookup: CDR1 SGHVS, CDR2 FQNEAQ. Trimming removed 5 bases at V and 6 bases at J, with 14 bases between.

The V call is TRBV30, the J call TRBJ2-7, with 9 bases lining up with TRBD1. V gave up 2 bases and J gave up 3 bases; unmatched junction bases: 2. In germline, CDR1 is GTSNPN, CDR2 SVGIG (reference sequence). The length of the CDR3 is 13 residues. The CDR3 sequence is CAWSSDRGYEQYF. CDR3 bases: TGTGCCTGGAGTTCGGACAGGGGCTACGAGCAGTACTTC.

This clone appeared a single time. The V call is TRBV6-1, the J call TRBJ1-5, with a possible D match to TRBD1 (6 bases). The germline CDR1 and CDR2 sequences are MNHNS and SASEGT. V was trimmed by 2 bases and J by 0 bases, leaving 17 bases between them. The CDR3 consists of 18 residues. CDR3 sequence: CASSELADRVDSNQPQHF. The CDR3 bases are TGTGCCAGCAGTGAACTTGCGGACAGAGTCGATAGCAATCAGCCCCAGCATTTT.

This rearrangement joins TRBV5-5 to TRBJ2-5; 7 bases are a match to TRBD2. This CDR3 is 15 amino acids long. V trimming: 4 bases; J trimming: 6 bases; junction bases outside the gene matches: 12. Per germline, CDR1 SGHKS and CDR2 YYEKEE (reference sequence). The CDR3 sequence: CASSPLQREGQTQYF. The CDR3 DNA is TGTGCCAGCAGCCCCCTCCAGCGGGAAGGGCAGACCCAGTACTTC.

The rearrangement uses TRBV4-2 and TRBJ1-1; D remains ambiguous. The germline V and J ends were trimmed by 0 bases and 8 bases, with 10 bases remaining between them. Per germline, CDR1 LGHNA and CDR2 YNFKEQ. CDR3 size: 13 residues. CDR3 bases: TGTGCCAGCAGCCAAGATCGTAACCGCGAAGCTTTCTTT. It yields the protein CASSQDRNREAFF.

The gene calls are TRBV21-1 and TRBJ2-3; no check of the table's D call, TRBD2, against the DNA was made. TRBV21-1 is a recognized pseudogene. This CDR3 has 16 amino acids. The CDR3 here is CASSKGRDLSTDTQYF. The CDR3 bases are TGTGCCAGCAGCAAGGGGCGGGACCTTAGCACAGATACGCAGTATTTT.

The chain's CDR3 is CASKKGSNTGELFF. In DNA form, the CDR3 reads TGTGCCAGTAAGAAGGGCTCGAACACCGGGGAGCTGTTTTTT. The V and J genes are TRBV19 and TRBJ2-2; no clear D. Germline V gene data show CDR1 as LNHDA and CDR2 as SQIVND (reference sequence). The CDR3 covers 14 residues. V dropped 7 bases and J dropped 0 bases, with 9 bases sitting between them.

This rearrangement joins TRBV28 to TRBJ2-1; 11 bases map to TRBD2. Germline loops: CDR1 MDHEN, CDR2 SYDVKM. The CDR3 runs 15 residues. J lost 15 bases, V lost 6 bases, and 16 bases had no gene match. The CDR3 protein is CASSLIAGGRFGRFF. The CDR3 coding sequence is TGTGCCAGCAGCCTTATAGCGGGGGGGAGGTTCGGGCGGTTCTTC.

This chain uses TRBV18 with TRBJ2-1; 8 nucleotides align to TRBD2. Germline V lookup: CDR1 KGHSH, CDR2 LQKENI. The CDR3 is made up of 15 amino acids. V dropped 2 bases and J dropped 3; count of bases not matched to a gene: 3. In DNA, the CDR3 is TGTGCCAGCTCACCAGAGACTAGCGTCTACAATGAGCAGTTCTTC. It codes for CASSPETSVYNEQFF. Full variable domain (rest looked up from reference TRBV18 and TRBJ2-1): NAGVMQNPRHLVRRRGQEARLRCSPMKGHSHVYWYRQLPEEGLKFMVYLQKENIIDESGMPKERFSAEFPKEGPSILRIQQVVRGDSAAYFCASSPETSVYNEQFFGPGTRLTVL.

The V call is TRBV10-2, the J call TRBJ1-2; TRBD1 agrees at 7 bases. The CDR3 is 13 residues long. The germline CDR1 and CDR2 sequences are WSHSY and SAAADI. V was clipped by 6 bases and J by 8 bases; unmatched bases: 9. The CDR3: CASSPDRVIGYTF. DNA for the CDR3: TGCGCCAGCAGCCCTGACAGGGTTATCGGCTACACCTTC.

The chain uses TRBV29-1 and TRBJ1-4; D uncertain. This CDR3 is 12 amino acids long. V dropped 4 bases and J dropped 3 bases, with 6 bases sitting between them. Per germline, CDR1 SQVTM and CDR2 ANQGSEA. The CDR3 DNA reads as TGCAGCGTTGTTTGGGCTAATGAAAAACTGTTTTTT. Amino acids: CSVVWANEKLFF. The complete variable domain, with remaining parts taken from reference TRBV29-1 and TRBJ1-4, reads SAVISQKPSRDICQRGTSLTIQCQVDSQVTMMFWYRQQPGQSLTLIATANQGSEATYESGFVIDKFPISRPNLTFSTLTVSNMSPEDSSIYLCSVVWANEKLFFGSGTQLSVL.

Notes on this clone: At one end the junction does not follow the germline gene, possibly because of a read error. The V call is TRBV2, the J call TRBJ2-6; TRBD1 agrees at 9 bases. Germline CDR1 SNHLY, CDR2 FYNNEI. The CDR3 runs to 16 residues. As DNA, the CDR3 is TGTGCCAGCAGAGAAGACAGGGGGGCTGGGGCCAACGTCCTGACTTTC. Its translation: CASREDRGAGANVLTF.

The CDR3 DNA reads as TGCGCCAGCAGCCCGGAGACAGATCAGCCCCAGCATTTT. Translated: CASSPETDQPQHF. The V and J genes are TRBV4-3 and TRBJ1-5; maybe TRBD1 (5 bases). The CDR3 contains 13 residues. V dropped 4 bases and J dropped 5 bases, with 9 bases sitting between them. The germline gives CDR1 LGHNA, CDR2 YSLEER.

There are a few counts of this clone. The chain combines TRBV14 with TRBJ2-7; TRBD1 matches 9 bases. The CDR3 covers 16 residues. CDR1 and CDR2 (germline): SGHDN, FVKESK. V shed 3 bases, J shed 3 bases, and the junction held 9 bases outside the gene matches. CDR3: CASSHQTGTGHYEQYF. CDR3 in DNA: TGTGCCAGCAGCCACCAAACCGGGACAGGGCACTACGAGCAGTACTTC.